Below are 15 T cell receptor beta chains sequenced from a single sample in a study of regulatory T cells in long-lasting Graves disease. Described time point: newly diagnosed GD, antithyroid drugs for less than 3 months. Construction of the TCR library relied on RNA isolated from PBMCs. CDR3-region Arm-PCR and iRepertoire HTBI primers produced the TCR beta libraries. TCRdb reanalysed the multiplex PCR reads using MiXCR and keeps one entry per CDR3 protein. There are about 470,000 distinct CDR3 sequences in the sample; around 14% occur only once, and 16% lies in the top ten. The data were also submitted as part of a second study, on T cells in Graves' hyperthyroidism and ophthalmopathy.

Sequencing was performed on peripheral blood mononuclear cells (PBMCs), taken at new diagnosis, from a patient treated with antithyroid drugs. These receptor sequences come from a woman aged 25 to 39 with Graves disease.

This clonotype was recorded a few times. A much more abundant neighbour one base away suggests this may be a read error. The CDR3 carries no conserved terminal phenylalanine or tryptophan, so it likely arises from a read error. The chain carries TRBV7-9 and TRBJ2-1; 14 nucleotides agree with TRBD2. Trimming cost V 3 bases and J 8 bases; bases outside gene matches: 3. Germline V CDR1 and CDR2: SEHNR, FQNEAQ (reference sequence). The CDR3 is made up of 15 amino acids. CDR3 amino acids: CASSLTSGREDEQFL. Here the CDR3 DNA reads TGTGCCAGCAGCTTGACTAGCGGGAGGGAAGATGAGCAGTTCCTC.

In this sample, this clonotype turned up many times. The chain uses TRBV28 and TRBJ2-1, with unresolved D. The tail of the sequence fits TRBJ2-5 better, so the J call may be wrong. Germline values: CDR1 MDHEN, CDR2 SYDVKM. The CDR3 runs 13 residues. CDR3 sequence reads: CASSSSGGETQYF. In nucleotides, the CDR3 is TGTGCCAGCAGTTCCTCGGGTGGTGAGACCCAGTACTTC.

This clonotype was seen ten or more times. The chain employs TRBV11-2 and TRBJ1-1; D ambiguous. Germline V lookup: CDR1 SGHAT, CDR2 FQNNGV. The CDR3 spans 16 residues. The V end was cut by 2 bases, the J end by 3 bases, with 16 bases between. CDR3 in DNA: TGTGCCAGCAGCTTAACTGGTAGTCTCCTCTACACTGAAGCTTTCTTT. It encodes CASSLTGSLLYTEAFF.

This clonotype was seen only a few times. The V gene is TRBV5-1, the J gene TRBJ2-1; 9 nucleotides agree with TRBD2. Germline loops: CDR1 SGHRS, CDR2 YFSETQ. The CDR3 consists of 15 residues. Trimming cost V 4 bases and J 1 base; bases outside gene matches: 3. The CDR3 DNA reads TGCGCCAGCAGCAAAGGACTAGCGTCCTACAATGAGCAGTTCTTC. This translates into CASSKGLASYNEQFF.

At least ten counts were recorded for this clonotype. This chain links TRBV11-3 with TRBJ2-1; D is unresolved. Trimming removed 8 bases from V and 0 bases from J, with 23 bases in between. CDR3 size: 18 residues. CDR1 is SGHNT, CDR2 YENEEA, per germline. The CDR3 nucleotides are TGTGCCAGCGTTAAACGGACGTGGCGCCGAAGCTCCTACAATGAGCAGTTCTTC. Residues: CASVKRTWRRSSYNEQFF.

The gene calls are TRBV28 and TRBJ2-5; D might be TRBD1 (5 bases). From germline, CDR1 is MDHEN and CDR2 SYDVKM. V dropped 7 bases and J dropped 13 bases, with 13 bases sitting between them. The CDR3 is 10 residues long. The DNA of the CDR3 is TGTGCCAGCACCGGACATGTTTGGTACTTC. This codes for CASTGHVWYF.

This clonotype was seen many times. The chain joins TRBV2 to TRBJ2-1; 7 bases agree with TRBD2. The germline CDR1 and CDR2 sequences are SNHLY and FYNNEI. The CDR3 runs 15 residues. V shed 7 bases, J shed 9 bases, and the junction held 15 bases outside the gene matches. Written as DNA, the CDR3 is TGTGCCAGCATAGGGGCGGCTAGCTCGGGAGGTGAGCAGTTCTTC. Translating it yields CASIGAASSGGEQFF.

This clonotype was detected only a few times. J is TRBJ1-1 and V is TRBV5-6, with TRBD1 as a possible D gene (5 bases). Trimming shortened V by 0 bases and J by 3 bases, and 12 bases separated the two germline ends. The germline V gene encodes CDR1 SGHDT and CDR2 YYEEEE. The CDR3 sequence is 15 residues long. CDR3 in amino acids: CASSLEGTSDTEAFF. CDR3 coding DNA: TGTGCCAGCAGCTTGGAAGGGACCAGCGACACTGAAGCTTTCTTT.

The chain has TRBV7-9 and TRBJ1-5; TRBD1 matches at 7 bases. Germline loops: CDR1 SEHNR, CDR2 FQNEAQ (reference sequence). The CDR3 length is 18 residues. J gave up 0 bases and V 2 bases, and 10 bases lay outside the gene matches. The CDR3, as DNA: TGTGCCAGCAGCTTAAAGCGTGGGACAGTAAATAGCAATCAGCCCCAGCATTTT. This sequence encodes CASSLKRGTVNSNQPQHF.

The chain links TRBV12-5 to TRBJ2-7; D call uncertain. CDR3 size: 14 residues. V was pared by 3 bases and J by 3 bases, with 12 bases between. Germline V lookup: CDR1 LGHNT, CDR2 FRNRAP. The CDR3 spells CASGFRASYYEQYF. CDR3 DNA: TGTGCTAGTGGTTTTAGGGCTTCCTACTACGAGCAGTACTTC. Complete variable domain (other parts from reference TRBV12-5 and TRBJ2-7): DARVTQTPRHKVTEMGQEVTMRCQPILGHNTVFWYRQTMMQGLELLAYFRNRAPLDDSGMPKDRFSAEMPDATLATLKIQPSEPRDSAVYFCASGFRASYYEQYFGPGTRLTVT.

The chain joins TRBV24-1 to TRBJ1-1; D ambiguous. Germline-derived CDR1 and CDR2 are KGHDR and SFDVKD. The CDR3 consists of 11 residues. The germline V and J ends were trimmed by 6 bases and 5 bases, with 6 bases remaining between them. DNA of the CDR3: TGTGCCACCAGTAGTCGGACTGAAGCTTTCTTT. This translates into CATSSRTEAFF.

This clonotype was recorded at least ten times. The chain carries TRBV20-1 and TRBJ1-1; possible D gene TRBD1, 5 bases. Trimming left V 6 bases short and J 4 bases short, with 12 bases between. Looked up from germline, CDR1 is DFQATT and CDR2 is SNEGSKA (reference sequence). The CDR3 is 12 residues long. For the CDR3, the DNA is TGCAGTGCCCAAGACAGTTCCACTGAAGCTTTCTTT. Residues: CSAQDSSTEAFF.

This clonotype has a count of ten or more. The chain links TRBV24-1 to TRBJ2-7; D unresolved. The CDR3 has 14 amino acids. The ends were cut back, 5 bases at V and 0 bases at J, with 10 bases in the middle. Germline V lookup: CDR1 KGHDR, CDR2 SFDVKD. The CDR3 loop reads CATSVGSSSYEQYF. For the CDR3, the DNA is TGTGCCACCAGTGTGGGATCAAGCTCCTACGAGCAGTACTTC.

This clonotype was found a few times. The rearrangement joins TRBV20-1 to TRBJ1-5, with 7 bases lining up with TRBD1. The CDR3 sequence is 16 residues long. Trimming removed 1 base from V and 0 bases from J; junction bases left unmatched: 6. In germline, CDR1 is DFQATT, CDR2 SNEGSKA (reference sequence). DNA for the CDR3: TGCAGTGCTAGAGTTTCCGACAGGGTTAGCAATCAGCCCCAGCATTTT. This translates into CSARVSDRVSNQPQHF.

The chain joins TRBV5-4 to TRBJ2-7; weak D call: TRBD2 (6 bases). The ends were cut back, 3 bases at V and 7 bases at J, with 17 bases in the middle. The germline CDR1 and CDR2 sequences are SGHNT and YYREEE (reference sequence). The length of the CDR3 is 14 residues. The CDR3 region has the DNA TGTGCCAGCAGCTGGGCCCCGGAGGGGAAGGAGCAGTACTTC. Amino acids: CASSWAPEGKEQYF.